A few counts support the clone carrying this T cell receptor beta chain. These data originate in a study of blood T cell repertoires in COVID-19. Overall study: The United States, Italy and Spain supplied acute and convalescent COVID-19 samples. The analysed material was cDNA or gDNA that came from T cells, B-cell-depleted T cells, or PBMCs.

During active infection, Seattle patients enrolled and were then monitored through disease. This CDR3 is built from 16 residues. The V gene's germline CDR1 is SGHDN and CDR2 FVKESK. J gave up 2 bases and V 8 bases, and 5 bases lay outside the gene matches. Source study methods: Amplification from reference gene primers served as the basis for estimated nucleated cell counts. The protocol was immunoSEQ multiplex PCR, while the TCRdb copy is restricted to in-frame clones and leaves out a portion. V and J calls and clone size come straight from that table; D and trimming were deduced from the DNA. Among some 230,000 clones listed, 75% to 90% were seen once.

This chain links TRBV14 with TRBJ2-6; 11 bases agree with TRBD1. This TCR came from an elderly woman with COVID-19, enrolled during active disease. The sample comprised peripheral blood. The CDR3 bases are TGTGCCAGCGGGCGGACAGGGGGCGCTGGGGCCAACGTCCTGACTTTC. This encodes CASGRTGGAGANVLTF.